The clone carrying this T cell receptor beta chain was observed many times. Germline CDR1 MNHEY, CDR2 SMNVEV (reference sequence). The CDR3 is 16 residues long. The ends were cut back, 2 bases at V and 8 bases at J, with 21 bases in the middle. Using immunoSEQ multiplex PCR, the repertoire was profiled, and TCRdb retains in-frame clones only, with some absent. The sample consists of 10,000 or so clones, just under 75% of them appearing once. The sample originates from a study of OX40 agonist ivuxolimab in advanced cancers. The rearrangement joins TRBV27 to TRBJ1-2; no reliable D call. Sequencing was performed on CD4+ or CD8+ T cells sorted from blood, taken in a trial of the OX40 agonist ivuxolimab. The receptor was derived from an adult with an advanced solid tumor such as melanoma, head and neck, liver or kidney cancer. CDR3 loop: CASSLRKELLVKGYTF. The CDR3 coding sequence is TGTGCCAGCAGTTTAAGGAAAGAATTGCTGGTGAAGGGCTACACCTTC.